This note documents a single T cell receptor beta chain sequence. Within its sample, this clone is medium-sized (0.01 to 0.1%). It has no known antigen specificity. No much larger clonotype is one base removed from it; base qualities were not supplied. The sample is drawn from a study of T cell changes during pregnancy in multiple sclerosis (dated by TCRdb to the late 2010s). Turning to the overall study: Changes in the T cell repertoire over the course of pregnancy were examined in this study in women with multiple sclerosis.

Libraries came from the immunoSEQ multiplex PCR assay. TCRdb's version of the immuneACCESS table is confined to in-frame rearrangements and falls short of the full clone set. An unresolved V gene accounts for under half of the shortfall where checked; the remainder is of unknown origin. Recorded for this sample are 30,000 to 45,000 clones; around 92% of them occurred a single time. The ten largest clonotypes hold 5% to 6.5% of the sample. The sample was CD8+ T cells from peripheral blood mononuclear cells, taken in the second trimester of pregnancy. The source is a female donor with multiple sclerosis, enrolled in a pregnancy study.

The nucleotide sequence reads TGTGCCAGCAGCTCAGGGTATGCAGATACGCAGTATTTT. It translates as CASSSGYADTQYF. This receptor chain uses TRBV7-9 and TRBJ2-3; TRBD1 is a weak D gene call, 5 bases matching. According to the germline V gene (reference sequence), CDR1 reads SEHNR and CDR2 reads FQNEAQ. From cysteine to phenylalanine, the CDR3 is 13 amino acids long. Here the CDR3 DNA is all that survives: 39 bases in frame from base 1. Cut back by 4 bases and 4 bases, the V and J ends lie 9 bases apart.